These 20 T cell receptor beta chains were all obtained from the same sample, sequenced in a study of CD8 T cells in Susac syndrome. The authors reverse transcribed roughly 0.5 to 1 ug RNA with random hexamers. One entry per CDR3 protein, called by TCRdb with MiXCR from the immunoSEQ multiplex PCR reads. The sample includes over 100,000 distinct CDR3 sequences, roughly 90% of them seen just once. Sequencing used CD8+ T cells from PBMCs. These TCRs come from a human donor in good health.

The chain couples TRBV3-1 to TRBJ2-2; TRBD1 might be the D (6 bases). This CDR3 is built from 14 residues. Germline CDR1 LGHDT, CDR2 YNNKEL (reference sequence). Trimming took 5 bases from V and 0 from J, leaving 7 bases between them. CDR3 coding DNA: TGTGCCAGCAGCGAGGGGGCGAACACCGGGGAGCTGTTTTTT. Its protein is CASSEGANTGELFF.

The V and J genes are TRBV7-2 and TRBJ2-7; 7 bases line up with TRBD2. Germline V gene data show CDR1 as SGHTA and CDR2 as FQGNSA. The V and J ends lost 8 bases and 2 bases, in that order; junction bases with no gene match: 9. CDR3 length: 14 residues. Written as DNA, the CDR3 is TGTGCCAGCTCTTACCAGCGGGGCCCCTACGAGCAGTACTTC. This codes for CASSYQRGPYEQYF.

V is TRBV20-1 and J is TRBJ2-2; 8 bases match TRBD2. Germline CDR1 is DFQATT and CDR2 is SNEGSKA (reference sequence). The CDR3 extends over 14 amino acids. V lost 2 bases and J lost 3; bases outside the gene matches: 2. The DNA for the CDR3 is TGCAGTGCTAGATCCGGGGGGGACACCGGGGAGCTGTTTTTT. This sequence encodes CSARSGGDTGELFF.

This chain's CDR3 is CASSLTPRSGNEQFF. The CDR3 DNA reads TGTGCCAGTAGTCTGACCCCAAGATCCGGCAATGAGCAGTTCTTC. This chain links TRBV19 with TRBJ2-1; no reliable D call. This CDR3 is 15 amino acids long. V lost 5 bases, J lost 6 bases, and 17 bases lay in between. In germline, CDR1 is LNHDA, CDR2 SQIVND (reference sequence).

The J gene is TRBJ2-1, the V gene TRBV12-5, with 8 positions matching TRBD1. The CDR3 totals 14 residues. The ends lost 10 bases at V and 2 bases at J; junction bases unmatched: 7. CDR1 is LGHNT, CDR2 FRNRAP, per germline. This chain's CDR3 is CATTQGATYNEQFF. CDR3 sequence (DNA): TGTGCTACCACCCAGGGGGCAACCTACAATGAGCAGTTCTTC.

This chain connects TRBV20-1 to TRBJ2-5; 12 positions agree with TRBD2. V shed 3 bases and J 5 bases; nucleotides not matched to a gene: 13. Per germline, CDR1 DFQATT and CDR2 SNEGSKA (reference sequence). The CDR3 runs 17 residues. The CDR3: CSARGLAGGPIGETQYF. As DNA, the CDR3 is TGCAGTGCTAGGGGGCTAGCGGGAGGGCCGATAGGGGAGACCCAGTACTTC.

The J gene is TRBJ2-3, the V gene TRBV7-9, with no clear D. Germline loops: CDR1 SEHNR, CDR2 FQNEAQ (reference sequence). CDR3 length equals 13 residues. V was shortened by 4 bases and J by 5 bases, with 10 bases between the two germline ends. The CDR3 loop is CASSSSILDTQYF. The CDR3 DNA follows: TGTGCCAGCAGCTCCTCCATTCTAGATACGCAGTATTTT.

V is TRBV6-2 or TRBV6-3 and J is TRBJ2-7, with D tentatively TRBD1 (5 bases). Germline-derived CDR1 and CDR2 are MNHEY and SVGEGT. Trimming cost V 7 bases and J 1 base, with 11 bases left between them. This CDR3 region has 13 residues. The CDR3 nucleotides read TGTGCCAGCAATGACAGAGCGTCCTACGAGCAGTACTTC. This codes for CASNDRASYEQYF.

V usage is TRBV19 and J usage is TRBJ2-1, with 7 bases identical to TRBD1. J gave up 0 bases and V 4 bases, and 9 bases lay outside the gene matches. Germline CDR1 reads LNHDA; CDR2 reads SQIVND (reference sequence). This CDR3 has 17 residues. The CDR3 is CASSNPAAGGSYNEQFF. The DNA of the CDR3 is TGTGCCAGTAGTAACCCGGCGGCAGGGGGCTCCTACAATGAGCAGTTCTTC. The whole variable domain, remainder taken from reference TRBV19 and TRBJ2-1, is DGGITQSPKYLFRKEGQNVTLSCEQNLNHDAMYWYRQDPGQGLRLIYYSQIVNDFQKGDIAEGYSVSREKKESFPLTVTSAQKNPTAFYLCASSNPAAGGSYNEQFFGPGTRLTVL.

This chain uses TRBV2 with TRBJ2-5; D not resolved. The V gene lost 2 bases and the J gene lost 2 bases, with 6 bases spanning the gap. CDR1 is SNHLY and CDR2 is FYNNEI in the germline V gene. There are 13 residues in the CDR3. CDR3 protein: CASSESVQETQYF. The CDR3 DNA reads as TGTGCCAGCAGTGAAAGCGTTCAAGAGACCCAGTACTTC.

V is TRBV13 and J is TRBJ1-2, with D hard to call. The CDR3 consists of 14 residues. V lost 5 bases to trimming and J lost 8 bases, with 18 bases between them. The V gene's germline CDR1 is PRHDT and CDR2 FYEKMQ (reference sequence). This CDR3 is CASSPKFDREGYTF. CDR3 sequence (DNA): TGTGCCAGCAGCCCAAAATTCGATCGTGAGGGCTACACCTTC. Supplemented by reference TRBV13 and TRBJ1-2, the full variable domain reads AAGVIQSPRHLIKEKRETATLKCYPIPRHDTVYWYQQGPGQDPQFLISFYEKMQSDKGSIPDRFSAQQFSDYHSELNMSSLELGDSALYFCASSPKFDREGYTFGSGTRLTVV.

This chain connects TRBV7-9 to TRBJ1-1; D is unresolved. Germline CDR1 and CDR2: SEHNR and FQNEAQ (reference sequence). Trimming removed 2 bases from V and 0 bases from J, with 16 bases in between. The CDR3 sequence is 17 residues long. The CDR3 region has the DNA TGTGCCAGCAGCTTACCCCGGACGGACTTAATGAACACTGAAGCTTTCTTT. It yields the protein CASSLPRTDLMNTEAFF.

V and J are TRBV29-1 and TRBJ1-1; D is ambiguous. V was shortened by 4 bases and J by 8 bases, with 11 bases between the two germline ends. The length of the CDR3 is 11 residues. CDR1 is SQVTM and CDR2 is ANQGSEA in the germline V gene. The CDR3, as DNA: TGCAGCGTTGTCCGGGGAGACGAAGCTTTCTTT. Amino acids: CSVVRGDEAFF. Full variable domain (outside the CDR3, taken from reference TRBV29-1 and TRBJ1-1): SAVISQKPSRDICQRGTSLTIQCQVDSQVTMMFWYRQQPGQSLTLIATANQGSEATYESGFVIDKFPISRPNLTFSTLTVSNMSPEDSSIYLCSVVRGDEAFFGQGTRLTVV.

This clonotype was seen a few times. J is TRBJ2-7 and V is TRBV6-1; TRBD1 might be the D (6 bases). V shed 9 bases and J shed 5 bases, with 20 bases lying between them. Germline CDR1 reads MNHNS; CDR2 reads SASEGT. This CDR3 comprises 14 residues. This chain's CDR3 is CASFRSGAIDEQYF. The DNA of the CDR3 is TGTGCCAGTTTCAGGTCAGGGGCAATCGACGAGCAGTACTTC.

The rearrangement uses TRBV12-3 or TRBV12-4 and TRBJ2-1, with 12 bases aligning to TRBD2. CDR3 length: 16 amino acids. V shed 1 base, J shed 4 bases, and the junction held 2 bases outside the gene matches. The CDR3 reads CASSLGLAGVYNEQFF. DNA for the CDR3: TGTGCCAGCAGTTTAGGACTAGCGGGAGTGTACAATGAGCAGTTCTTC.

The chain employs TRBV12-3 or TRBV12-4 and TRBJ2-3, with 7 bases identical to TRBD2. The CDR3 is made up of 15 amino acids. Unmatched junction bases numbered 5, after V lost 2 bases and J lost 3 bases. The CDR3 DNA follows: TGTGCCAGCAGTTTACGGAGCGGGATGACAGATACGCAGTATTTT. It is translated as CASSLRSGMTDTQYF.

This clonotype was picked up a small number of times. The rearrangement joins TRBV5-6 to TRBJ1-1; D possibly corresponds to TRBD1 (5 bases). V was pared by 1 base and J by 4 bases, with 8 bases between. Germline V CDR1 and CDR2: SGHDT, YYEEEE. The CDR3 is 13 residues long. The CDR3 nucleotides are TGTGCCAGCAGCTTGATCGGGGGCACTGAAGCTTTCTTT. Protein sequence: CASSLIGGTEAFF.

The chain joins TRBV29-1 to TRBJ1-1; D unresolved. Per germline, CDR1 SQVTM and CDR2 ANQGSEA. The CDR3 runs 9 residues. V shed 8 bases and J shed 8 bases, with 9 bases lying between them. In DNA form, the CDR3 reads TGCAGCCACGAACTGGAAGCTTTCTTT. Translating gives CSHELEAFF.

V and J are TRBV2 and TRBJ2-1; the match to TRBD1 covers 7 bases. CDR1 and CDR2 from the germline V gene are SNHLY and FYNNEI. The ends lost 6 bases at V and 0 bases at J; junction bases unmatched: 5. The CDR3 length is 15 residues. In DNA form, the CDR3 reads TGTGCCAGCAGAGACAGGGTAAGCTCCTACAATGAGCAGTTCTTC. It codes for CASRDRVSSYNEQFF.

CDR3 DNA: TGCAGCGTTGAAGATGATAGGGACAGCTCCTACGAGCAGTACTTC. Amino acid sequence: CSVEDDRDSSYEQYF. The chain carries TRBV29-1 and TRBJ2-7; 7 nucleotides align to TRBD1. The germline V gene has CDR1 SQVTM and CDR2 ANQGSEA. The CDR3 length is 15 residues. V gave up 0 bases and J gave up 0 bases; unmatched junction bases: 5.